The sample holds many counts of the clone carrying this T cell receptor beta chain. Its antigen is not identified. Time point in this sample: blood at routine non-recurrence follow-up after resection. Sequencing covered unsorted whole RNA taken from tumor, nontumor lung or frozen PBMC. The study tagged each TCR cDNA molecule with a unique molecular identifier. TCRdb passed the 5' RACE reads through MiXCR, listing each CDR3 protein once. The profile covers about 50,000 distinct CDR3 sequences, with roughly 7.4% appearing a single time and 35% taken by the ten largest. These data come from a study of spatial heterogeneity in lung cancer. Overall study: Where they were available, follow-up PBMC samples were sequenced, at a median of about 22 months after resection. Alpha-chain sequences were consistently detected in smaller numbers than beta-chain sequences. Findings of the study overall: More often at tumor resection than at routine follow-up, ubiquitous expanded tumor TCRs were detected in the blood.

V was cut by 4 bases and J by 11 bases, with 17 bases left in between. Germline V gene data show CDR1 as MDHEN and CDR2 as SYDVKM. The CDR3 has 13 residues. The TCR originated in a female donor with early-stage non-small cell lung cancer. The sequences come from PBMCs, collected at follow-up. J is TRBJ1-1 and V is TRBV28, with D perhaps TRBD1 (6 bases). CDR3 bases: TGTGCCAGCAGTTCGGGACAACCGCACCTCGCTTTCTTT. Amino acid sequence: CASSSGQPHLAFF.